The 27 T cell receptor beta chains below all came from one sample that was sequenced in a study of glioma-infiltrating T cells. Amplification of TCR alpha and beta CDR3 regions from RNA used iRepertoire nested multiplex PCR. TCRdb re-analysed the multiplex PCR reads in MiXCR, keeping a single row per CDR3 protein. The data show roughly 350,000 distinct CDR3 sequences, about two fifths seen once. What was sequenced was glioma tissue, nonneoplastic brain tissue, or PBMCs (not recorded which). These receptors were obtained from a human donor with low-grade glioma or glioblastoma, undergoing nonglioma brain surgery, or in good health (not recorded which).

Of note for this clonotype: This may arise from a read error, as a much more abundant clone is one base away. The genes are TRBV6-2 or TRBV6-3 and TRBJ2-1; 9 bases are a match to TRBD2. J was trimmed by 5 bases and V by 1 base; bases with no gene match: 9. Germline loops: CDR1 MNHEY, CDR2 SVGEGT. The CDR3 is made up of 17 amino acids. The CDR3 bases are TGTGCCAGCAGTTACTTGCTTAGCGGGAGTATCCACAATGAGCAGTTCTTC. As protein: CASSYLLSGSIHNEQFF.

This clonotype was detected many times. J is TRBJ2-3 and V is TRBV20-1, with TRBD2 matching over 10 bases. The CDR3 contains 15 residues. V shed 5 bases and J 1 base; nucleotides not matched to a gene: 6. Germline assignment: CDR1 DFQATT and CDR2 SNEGSKA (reference sequence). The CDR3 DNA reads TGCAGTGCTCCTCTAGCGGGAGTAGGCACAGATACGCAGTATTTT. Translation gives CSAPLAGVGTDTQYF.

In the case of this clonotype: A much larger clone is a single base away; this may be a read error. The CDR3 reads CASSGDRTAYNQPLHF. CDR3 coding DNA: TGTGCCAGCAGTGGGGACCGGACAGCCTACAATCAGCCCCTGCATTTT. The J gene is TRBJ1-5, the V gene TRBV28; D possibly corresponds to TRBD1 (6 bases). This CDR3 has 16 amino acids. Per germline, CDR1 MDHEN and CDR2 SYDVKM.

As concerns this clonotype: This may stem from a read error, because a much larger clone lies one nucleotide away. The genes are TRBV6-5 and TRBJ2-2; D ambiguous. CDR3 size: 13 residues. Germline V lookup: CDR1 MNHEY, CDR2 SVGAGI. V lost 8 bases and J lost 7, with 14 bases in between. CDR3 nucleotide sequence: TGTGCCAGCGGTTTCCCGGGCCGCGGGGAGCTGTTTTTT. This gives the protein CASGFPGRGELFF.

About this clonotype: This clone may be a read error of a much larger clone one base away. The genes are TRBV20-1 and TRBJ1-2; D gene ambiguous. This CDR3 is 11 amino acids long. Germline V CDR1 and CDR2: DFQATT, SNEGSKA (reference sequence). The CDR3 region is CNASRGEGYTF. The CDR3 DNA follows: TGCAATGCTAGCCGCGGGGAGGGCTACACCTTC.

The chain employs TRBV10-3 and TRBJ1-1; 9 bases are a match to TRBD1. Unmatched junction bases numbered 6, after V lost 5 bases and J lost 5 bases. CDR1 is ENHRY, CDR2 SYGVKD, per germline. This CDR3 has 14 amino acids. The CDR3 loop reads CAISPTGGKTEAFF. The DNA of the CDR3 is TGTGCCATCAGTCCGACAGGGGGTAAAACTGAAGCTTTCTTT.

In this sample, this clonotype turned up a few times. The chain carries TRBV19 and TRBJ1-5, with D possibly TRBD1 on 5 matching bases. Germline lookup yields CDR1 LNHDA and CDR2 SQIVND (reference sequence). The CDR3 runs to 15 residues. Trimming shortened V by 6 bases and J by 1 base, and 13 bases separated the two germline ends. CDR3: CASRRGSSSNQPQHF. CDR3 nucleotide sequence: TGTGCCAGTAGGAGGGGTTCTTCGAGCAATCAGCCCCAGCATTTT.

This clonotype was observed a handful of times. The rearrangement links TRBV11-2 to TRBJ2-3; 15 nucleotides agree with TRBD2. Germline CDR1 and CDR2: SGHAT and FQNNGV. After removal of 1 base from V and 9 bases from J, the junction contained 5 bases not matched to a gene. This CDR3 is 16 amino acids long. The CDR3 DNA sequence: TGTGCCAGCAGCTTAGTACCGGGACTAGCGGGAGGCACGCAGTATTTT. This sequence encodes CASSLVPGLAGGTQYF.

The V gene is TRBV7-2, the J gene TRBJ2-6; D is uncertain. Germline V CDR1 and CDR2: SGHTA, FQGNSA. V was shortened by 5 bases and J by 9 bases, with 2 bases between the two germline ends. The CDR3 has 10 residues. CDR3 amino acids: CASSDNVLTF. CDR3 DNA: TGTGCCAGCAGCGACAACGTCCTGACTTTC.

As for this clonotype: A much larger clone sits a single nucleotide away, making a read error possible. V is TRBV6-5 and J is TRBJ2-7, with D possibly matching TRBD2 (6 bases). The CDR3 sequence is 18 residues long. The ends were cut back, 0 bases at V and 6 bases at J, with 24 bases in the middle. Germline V gene sequence: CDR1 MNHEY, CDR2 SVGAGI. The DNA for the CDR3 is TGTGCCAGCAGTTACTCCCATGTGGAGGGTACCTTCCTCGGCGAGCAGTACTTC. This codes for CASSYSHVEGTFLGEQYF.

The chain joins TRBV19 to TRBJ1-5; tentatively, D is TRBD1 (5 bases). This CDR3 spans 17 amino acids. The V gene's germline CDR1 is LNHDA and CDR2 SQIVND (reference sequence). V dropped 6 bases and J dropped 3 bases, with 21 bases sitting between them. CDR3 amino acids: CASSGPGRRTFNQPQHF. The CDR3 DNA is TGTGCCAGTAGCGGTCCGGGACGGAGGACATTCAATCAGCCCCAGCATTTT. Filled out from reference TRBV19 and TRBJ1-5, the complete variable domain reads DGGITQSPKYLFRKEGQNVTLSCEQNLNHDAMYWYRQDPGQGLRLIYYSQIVNDFQKGDIAEGYSVSREKKESFPLTVTSAQKNPTAFYLCASSGPGRRTFNQPQHFGDGTRLSIL.

The rearrangement uses TRBV5-1 and TRBJ1-6; 9 positions match TRBD1. This CDR3 has 14 residues. The trim removed 6 bases at V and 8 bases at J, leaving 6 bases unmatched. Germline assignment: CDR1 SGHRS and CDR2 YFSETQ. The CDR3 DNA reads TGCGCCAGCACCCCAGACAGGGGGGATTCACCCCTCCACTTT. It yields the protein CASTPDRGDSPLHF. The entire variable domain, with the rest obtained from reference TRBV5-1 and TRBJ1-6, is as follows: KAGVTQTPRYLIKTRGQQVTLSCSPISGHRSVSWYQQTPGQGLQFLFEYFSETQRNKGNFPGRFSGRQFSNSRSEMNVSTLELGDSALYLCASTPDRGDSPLHFGNGTRLTVT.

This clonotype came up a few times. Here the CDR3 DNA reads TGCAGCGCCCGCTCCTACAGGGAACCCTACGAGCAGTACTTC. It encodes CSARSYREPYEQYF. V gene TRBV29-1 combines with J gene TRBJ2-7, with D possibly TRBD1 on 6 matching bases. The V and J ends lost 7 bases and 2 bases respectively, with 18 bases between them. The CDR3 runs 14 residues. CDR1 is SQVTM, CDR2 ANQGSEA, per germline.

The rearrangement uses TRBV20-1 and TRBJ2-1; 8 bases line up with TRBD2. CDR3 length equals 15 residues. V was pared by 0 bases and J by 8 bases, with 9 bases of the junction left unmatched. CDR1 and CDR2 (germline): DFQATT, SNEGSKA (reference sequence). In DNA, the CDR3 is TGCAGTGCTAGAGATCAGAGCGGGAGAGGAGATGAGCAGTTCTTC. Amino acid sequence: CSARDQSGRGDEQFF.

This clonotype was counted only a few times. This rearrangement joins TRBV27 to TRBJ1-4; D call uncertain. The CDR3 has 13 amino acids. The V gene's germline CDR1 is MNHEY and CDR2 SMNVEV (reference sequence). Trimming cost V 3 bases and J 12 bases, with 14 bases left between them. The CDR3 DNA sequence: TGTGCCAGCAGTTTTAGGACTGCGGAAGAACTGTTTTTT. Translation: CASSFRTAEELFF. Complete variable domain (other parts from reference TRBV27 and TRBJ1-4): EAQVTQNPRYLITVTGKKLTVTCSQNMNHEYMSWYRQDPGLGLRQIYYSMNVEVTDKGDVPEGYKVSRKEKRNFPLILESPSPNQTSLYFCASSFRTAEELFFGSGTQLSVL.

Worth noting for this clonotype: Compared with germline, one end of the junction differs, possibly owing to a read error. The J gene is TRBJ2-4, the V gene TRBV27, with 7 positions matching TRBD1. The CDR3 sequence is 13 residues long. Germline V lookup: CDR1 MNHEY, CDR2 SMNVEV (reference sequence). CDR3 region: CGSSSAGGNIQYF. The CDR3 bases are TGTGGCAGCAGCTCGGCAGGGGGAAACATTCAGTACTTC.

The chain links TRBV6-1 to TRBJ2-3, with D possibly called TRBD1 or TRBD2 (5 bases each). The V and J ends lost 7 bases and 11 bases respectively, with 22 bases between them. The CDR3 is 14 residues long. CDR1 MNHNS and CDR2 SASEGT come from the germline V gene. CDR3 amino acids: CASNPRDLVLRQYF. The CDR3 coding sequence is TGTGCCAGCAACCCTCGGGACCTCGTTTTGAGGCAGTATTTT.

Regarding this clonotype: A much larger clone differs by one base, so this may be a read error. The chain joins TRBV6-6 to TRBJ1-2; no definite D call. Germline V lookup: CDR1 MNHNY, CDR2 SVGAGI (reference sequence). V was pared by 2 bases and J by 7 bases, with 14 bases between. CDR3 length: 14 amino acids. This CDR3 is CASSYSNPFFGYTF. As DNA, the CDR3 is TGTGCCAGCAGTTACAGCAACCCTTTCTTTGGCTACACCTTC.

This sequence joins TRBV2 and TRBJ2-1; D unresolved. V lost 0 bases, J lost 9 bases, and 18 bases lay in between. The CDR3 consists of 16 residues. The germline CDR1 and CDR2 sequences are SNHLY and FYNNEI. CDR3 region: CASSEALHGVMAEQFF. The CDR3, as DNA: TGTGCCAGCAGTGAAGCGCTTCACGGAGTTATGGCTGAGCAGTTCTTC.

Turning to this clonotype: One end of the junction does not line up with germline, which may come from a read error. The rearrangement uses TRBV4-1 and TRBJ1-1, with TRBD1 as a possible D gene (6 bases). Germline CDR1 and CDR2: MGHRA and YSYEKL. The CDR3 loop spans 16 amino acids. This chain's CDR3 is CASSLWAGDASPEAFF. The CDR3, as DNA: TGTGCCAGCAGCTTGTGGGCAGGGGATGCGTCGCCTGAAGCTTTCTTT.

This clonotype showed up just a few times. The chain couples TRBV20-1 to TRBJ2-1; 11 nucleotides align to TRBD2. Germline CDR1 and CDR2: DFQATT and SNEGSKA (reference sequence). The CDR3 consists of 14 residues. V was pared by 5 bases and J by 3 bases, with 3 bases of the junction left unmatched. The CDR3 DNA is TGCAGTGCTTTACTAGCGGGAGACTACAATGAGCAGTTCTTC. This gives the protein CSALLAGDYNEQFF.

This chain connects TRBV10-3 to TRBJ2-5; tentatively, D is TRBD1 (6 bases). Germline V gene data show CDR1 as ENHRY and CDR2 as SYGVKD. The CDR3 has 12 residues. Trimming left V 3 bases short and J 5 bases short, with 7 bases between. CDR3 residues: CAISDGQETQYF. CDR3 sequence (DNA): TGTGCCATCAGTGATGGACAGGAGACCCAGTACTTC.

The V gene is TRBV7-3, the J gene TRBJ1-1, with 7 bases aligning to TRBD1. Trimming at V came to 5 bases and at J to 9 bases, leaving 9 bases not matched to a gene. The CDR3 has 13 amino acids. Germline CDR1 and CDR2: SGHTA and FQGTGA. The CDR3, as DNA: TGTGCCAGCAGCCCGGGAGGGGGACAGCAAGCTTTCTTT. This encodes CASSPGGGQQAFF.

This clonotype was observed at least ten times. This rearrangement joins TRBV27 to TRBJ2-1; D unresolved. V lost 5 bases and J lost 3, with 8 bases in between. Germline V gene lookup returns CDR1 MNHEY and CDR2 SMNVEV (reference sequence). The CDR3 is made up of 13 amino acids. The CDR3 DNA follows: TGTGCCAGCAGTGGAAGACTCTACAATGAGCAGTTCTTC. Translating gives CASSGRLYNEQFF.

This clonotype has a count of ten or more. The rearrangement links TRBV15 to TRBJ2-7, with TRBD1 identical over 7 bases. V trimming: 5 bases; J trimming: 4 bases; junction bases outside the gene matches: 5. Germline V CDR1 and CDR2: LNHNV, YYDKDF (reference sequence). The CDR3 has 13 residues. The DNA of the CDR3 is TGTGCCACCAGCCGCTCAGGGGGATACGAGCAGTACTTC. It translates to CATSRSGGYEQYF.

To note about this clonotype: The junction does not match germline at one end; this may be a read error. The chain combines TRBV6-2 or TRBV6-3 with TRBJ2-5; D gene ambiguous. CDR1 is MNHEY and CDR2 is SVGEGT in the germline V gene. The CDR3 consists of 14 residues. For the CDR3, the DNA is TGTGCCAGCAGAGGTGTTGGGGTTGTAGAGAGCCAGTACTTC. Protein: CASRGVGVVESQYF.

The rearrangement links TRBV6-6 to TRBJ2-7, with D tentatively TRBD1 (6 bases). Germline assignment: CDR1 MNHNY and CDR2 SVGAGI (reference sequence). The CDR3 totals 14 residues. Trimming left V 2 bases short and J 5 bases short, with 13 bases between. CDR3 DNA sequence: TGTGCCAGCAGTTACGTCAACAGGGTAGACGAGCAGTACTTC. Encoded protein: CASSYVNRVDEQYF.